These T cell receptor beta chains were read from a single sample in a study of control samples from healthy donors and cancer patients. TCRdb's copy holds only in-frame clones and misses some; the assay was immunoSEQ multiplex PCR. In the table there are 150,000 to 200,000 clones, around nine tenths of which are singletons. Specimen: blood. These receptors originate from a man aged 18-30 years in good health. CDR3s include the opening cysteine and the closing phenylalanine or tryptophan. D genes are given only for firm matches. Rows may omit the clone size; those that give it use once, few, many or a size class.

D: TRBD1
size: NA
V: TRBV5-8
J: TRBJ2-6
DNA: TGTGCCAGCAGCGGCGGGACAGGGGGTTCTGGGGCCAACGTCCTGACTTTC
CDR3: CASSGGTGGSGANVLTF

D: TRBD2
size: NA
V: TRBV6-5
J: TRBJ2-1
DNA: TGTGCCAGCAGTTACTCGAGCGGGGGCAATGAGCAGTTCTTC
CDR3: CASSYSSGGNEQFF

D: NA
size: NA
V: TRBV4-3
J: TRBJ2-1
DNA: TGCGCCAGCAGCCAAGAGGCAGGCCCCCGCAATGAGCAGTTCTTC
CDR3: CASSQEAGPRNEQFF

D: NA
size: NA
V: TRBV7-2
J: TRBJ2-5
DNA: TGTGCCAGCAGCTTTATCTCCCCTTTGTACCAAGAGACCCAGTACTTC
CDR3: CASSFISPLYQETQYF

D: NA
size: NA
V: TRBV12-3/TRBV12-4
J: TRBJ1-6
DNA: TGTGCCAGCGCCGGAGATAATTCACCCCTCCACTTT
CDR3: CASAGDNSPLHF

D: NA
size: once
V: TRBV9
J: TRBJ2-5
DNA: TGTGCCAGCAGCGTAGAAGGGAGAAAAGAGACCCAGTACTTC
CDR3: CASSVEGRKETQYF

D: NA
size: NA
V: TRBV7-9
J: TRBJ1-2
DNA: TGTGCCAGCAGCTTTCGAGAGCACTATGGCTACACCTTC
CDR3: CASSFREHYGYTF

D: TRBD1
size: once
V: TRBV19
J: TRBJ1-2
DNA: TGTGCCAGTAGGGAGATAGGGGGCGCTGGAAGGAACTATGGCTACACCTTC
CDR3: CASREIGGAGRNYGYTF

D: NA
size: NA
V: TRBV6-5
J: TRBJ2-5
DNA: TGTGCCAGCAGGCGCCTTAGAGGTCTCGAGACCCAGTACTTC
CDR3: CASRRLRGLETQYF

D: TRBD2
size: NA
V: TRBV25-1
J: TRBJ2-5
DNA: TGTGCCAGCAGTGAATGGAGCGGGGGGGCTGGAGAGACCCAGTACTTC
CDR3: CASSEWSGGAGETQYF

D: NA
size: once
V: TRBV14
J: TRBJ2-2
DNA: TGTGCCAGCAGCCAATTGCAGTCGTGGATGAACACCGGGGAGCTGTTTTTT
CDR3: CASSQLQSWMNTGELFF

D: NA
size: NA
V: TRBV27
J: TRBJ2-7
DNA: TGTGCCAGCGGCCGGCGGGGAGAGCAGTACTTC
CDR3: CASGRRGEQYF

D: TRBD1
size: NA
V: TRBV6-6
J: TRBJ2-3
DNA: TGTGCCAGCAGACAGGGGGCCGCAGATACGCAGTATTTT
CDR3: CASRQGAADTQYF

D: TRBD1
size: NA
V: TRBV18
J: TRBJ2-1
DNA: TGTGCCAGCTCACCGCGAACGACAGGGGGCGGTGAGCAGTTCTTC
CDR3: CASSPRTTGGGEQFF

D: TRBD2
size: NA
V: TRBV13
J: TRBJ2-2
DNA: TGTGCCAGCAGCAGCAGACTAGCTCGGGACACCGGGGAGCTGTTTTTT
CDR3: CASSSRLARDTGELFF

D: NA
size: once
V: TRBV19
J: TRBJ1-3
DNA: TGTGCCAGTAGTATAGCCGAGGGCCGGAACACCATATATTTT
CDR3: CASSIAEGRNTIYF

D: NA
size: NA
V: TRBV28
J: TRBJ2-3
DNA: TGTGCCAGCACTTTTGGGACGGATGACACAGATACGCAGTATTTT
CDR3: CASTFGTDDTDTQYF

D: NA
size: NA
V: TRBV2
J: TRBJ1-2
DNA: TGTGCCAGCAGTGAAGCGCTCTCGGCTGGCTACACCTTC
CDR3: CASSEALSAGYTF

D: NA
size: NA
V: TRBV4-3
J: TRBJ2-7
DNA: TGCGCCAGCAGCCAAGATGTGGGGGGATGGGACGAGCAGTACTTC
CDR3: CASSQDVGGWDEQYF

D: NA
size: NA
V: TRBV7-2
J: TRBJ1-6
DNA: TGTGCCAGCAGCCTCCCACGGCCCCCATCACCCCTCCACTTT
CDR3: CASSLPRPPSPLHF

D: NA
size: NA
V: TRBV4-3
J: TRBJ1-2
DNA: TGCGCCAGCAGCCTTCTGTCGGCCAGTTCCTATGGCTACACCTTC
CDR3: CASSLLSASSYGYTF

D: TRBD2
size: once
V: TRBV28
J: TRBJ2-2
DNA: TGTGCCAGCTTTAGCGGGGGGCCCTACACCGGGGAGCTGTTTTTT
CDR3: CASFSGGPYTGELFF

D: TRBD1
size: NA
V: TRBV18
J: TRBJ1-1
DNA: TGTGCCAGCTCAGCCGGGACAGAGACTGAAGCTTTCTTT
CDR3: CASSAGTETEAFF

D: NA
size: NA
V: TRBV5-4
J: TRBJ1-2
DNA: TGTGCCAGCAGCTTGTGGGGGGATGGGCTAGAGGAATATGGCTACACCTTC
CDR3: CASSLWGDGLEEYGYTF

D: TRBD1
size: NA
V: TRBV7-6
J: TRBJ1-1
DNA: TGTGCCAGCAGCCCATGGACAGGGGCGAACACTGAAGCTTTCTTT
CDR3: CASSPWTGANTEAFF

D: NA
size: NA
V: TRBV12-3/TRBV12-4
J: TRBJ1-4
DNA: TGTGCCAGCAGTCCTCTATATAATGAAAAACTGTTTTTT
CDR3: CASSPLYNEKLFF

D: NA
size: NA
V: TRBV30
J: TRBJ1-2
DNA: TGTGCCTGGAGTGTACAGAAAACGGGCTACACCTTC
CDR3: CAWSVQKTGYTF

D: TRBD2
size: NA
V: TRBV5-1
J: TRBJ2-5
DNA: TGCGCCAGCAGCCCTGGGACTAGCGGGGGCCCTATCCAGTACTTC
CDR3: CASSPGTSGGPIQYF

D: TRBD1
size: NA
V: TRBV6-1
J: TRBJ2-7
DNA: TGTGCCAGCAGTGAAGGGGCAGGGGGCTTGTACGAGCAGTACTTC
CDR3: CASSEGAGGLYEQYF

D: NA
size: NA
V: TRBV11-3
J: TRBJ2-1
DNA: TGTGCCAGCGGCTACAGCTCCTACAATGAGCAGTTCTTC
CDR3: CASGYSSYNEQFF

D: NA
size: NA
V: TRBV19
J: TRBJ1-1
DNA: TGTGCCAGTAGTATAGACCGTCCGACGGCTGAAGCTTTCTTT
CDR3: CASSIDRPTAEAFF

D: TRBD1
size: few
V: TRBV2
J: TRBJ1-5
DNA: TGTGCCAGCAGCCCCTGGGACAGCGGTAGCAATCAGCCCCAGCATTTT
CDR3: CASSPWDSGSNQPQHF

D: NA
size: NA
V: TRBV5-1
J: TRBJ1-4
DNA: TGCGCCAGCAGCTTGGCTCCGGGCCGAGGTGAAAAACTGTTTTTT
CDR3: CASSLAPGRGEKLFF

D: TRBD1
size: NA
V: TRBV7-9
J: TRBJ2-1
DNA: TGTGCCAGCAGCTTAGCGAGGCTACAGGGGAGCTCCTACAATGAGCAGTTCTTC
CDR3: CASSLARLQGSSYNEQFF

D: NA
size: NA
V: TRBV7-8
J: TRBJ2-3
DNA: TGTGCCAGCAGCTCCCAGGGGGGTAGCACAGATACGCAGTATTTT
CDR3: CASSSQGGSTDTQYF

D: TRBD1
size: NA
V: TRBV24-1
J: TRBJ1-2
DNA: TGTGCCACCAGTGATACAAGACAGGGAGAGGGCTACACCTTC
CDR3: CATSDTRQGEGYTF

D: NA
size: few
V: TRBV6-2/TRBV6-3
J: TRBJ2-3
DNA: TGTGCCAGCCGCCTTGCCGGCCTAACTAGCACAGATACGCAGTATTTT
CDR3: CASRLAGLTSTDTQYF

D: NA
size: NA
V: TRBV5-1
J: TRBJ2-3
DNA: TGCGCCAGCAGCTTGTGGTCAGGGGCTTTATATACGCAGTATTTT
CDR3: CASSLWSGALYTQYF

D: NA
size: NA
V: TRBV28
J: TRBJ2-5
DNA: TGTGCCAGCAGATCGCAAGAGACCCAGTACTTC
CDR3: CASRSQETQYF

D: NA
size: once
V: TRBV11-3
J: TRBJ2-1
DNA: TGTGCCAGCAGCCTTCAGGACAATGAGCAGTTCTTC
CDR3: CASSLQDNEQFF

D: NA
size: once
V: TRBV5-5
J: TRBJ2-7
DNA: TGTGCCAGCAGCTTGGAGACAGGACTCTCCTACGAGCAGTACTTC
CDR3: CASSLETGLSYEQYF

D: TRBD2
size: NA
V: TRBV7-9
J: TRBJ2-7
DNA: TGTGCCAGCAGCTTAGCTAGTTCTAGCGGGGGGAACTCCTACGAGCAGTACTTC
CDR3: CASSLASSSGGNSYEQYF

D: NA
size: few
V: TRBV20-1
J: TRBJ1-1
DNA: TGCAGTGCTGCGGTCCCTCGAGGAGCTTTCTTT
CDR3: CSAAVPRGAFF

D: NA
size: NA
V: TRBV2
J: TRBJ1-2
DNA: TGTGCCAGCCAGATCGGCATCCCCTATGGCTACACCTTC
CDR3: CASQIGIPYGYTF

D: TRBD2
size: NA
V: TRBV18
J: TRBJ2-3
DNA: TGTGCCAGCTCACCGATGAGGACTAGCGGGGACACAGATACGCAGTATTTT
CDR3: CASSPMRTSGDTDTQYF

D: NA
size: NA
V: TRBV18
J: TRBJ1-1
DNA: TGTGCCAGCTCACCTTCGACCGTTATCACTGAAGCTTTCTTT
CDR3: CASSPSTVITEAFF

D: NA
size: NA
V: TRBV4-1
J: TRBJ2-1
DNA: TGCGCCAGCAGCCAAGCCAATGAGCAGTTCTTC
CDR3: CASSQANEQFF

D: TRBD2
size: NA
V: TRBV3-1/TRBV3-2
J: TRBJ2-7
DNA: TGTGCCAGCAGCCAAGGTCTAGCGGGGGGCCGCCCCTCCTACGAGCAGTACTTC
CDR3: CASSQGLAGGRPSYEQYF

D: NA
size: NA
V: TRBV9
J: TRBJ2-5
DNA: TGTGCCAGCAGCGTAGAGGGGACAGAGACCCAGTACTTC
CDR3: CASSVEGTETQYF

D: NA
size: NA
V: TRBV12-1
J: TRBJ2-1
DNA: TGTGCCAGCGGACGCAGAGGAAATGAGCAGTTCTTC
CDR3: CASGRRGNEQFF

D: TRBD2
size: NA
V: TRBV30
J: TRBJ2-5
DNA: TGTGCCTGGAGCTATGAAGTAGCGGGGGGGTGGCAAGAGACCCAGTACTTC
CDR3: CAWSYEVAGGWQETQYF

D: TRBD1
size: NA
V: TRBV30
J: TRBJ1-1
DNA: TGTGCCAGATGGGACAGAGAAGGCATGAACACTGAAGCTTTCTTT
CDR3: CARWDREGMNTEAFF

D: TRBD2
size: NA
V: TRBV5-4
J: TRBJ2-5
DNA: TGTGCCAGCAGCTTGGGAGGGGCTAGCGGTCCTCAAGAGACCCAGTACTTC
CDR3: CASSLGGASGPQETQYF